These 24 T cell receptor beta chains came from one sample sequenced in a study of shared clonotypes between healthy human individuals. It was CD45RO-negative cells, positively selected for CCR7, that made up naive CD8 cells, with terminally differentiated effector memory CD45RA+ cells excluded. Profiled with immunoSEQ multiplex PCR; TCRdb holds only in-frame clones, not every one. The table lists millions of clones, about 95% of them singletons, with roughly 1% in the top ten. Specimen: naive CD8+ T cells sorted from blood. These receptors were obtained from a man aged 18-30 years in good health.

This clone was seen more than once but under ten times. The rearrangement uses TRBV6-1 and TRBJ1-2; 8 nucleotides match TRBD1. From germline, CDR1 is MNHNS and CDR2 SASEGT. CDR3 length: 11 amino acids. Trimming at V came to 9 bases and at J to 8 bases, leaving 5 bases not matched to a gene. In DNA form, the CDR3 reads TGTGCCAGTTGGGCAGGGGGCGGCTACACCTTC. As protein: CASWAGGGYTF.

This chain connects TRBV7-9 to TRBJ2-3; 13 bases align to TRBD2. Looked up from germline, CDR1 is SEHNR and CDR2 is FQNEAQ (reference sequence). Trimming cost V 4 bases and J 1 base; bases outside gene matches: 8. This CDR3 region has 18 residues. This CDR3 reads CASSSRGLAGLGTDTQYF. The CDR3 DNA sequence: TGTGCCAGCAGCTCCCGGGGACTAGCGGGGCTGGGCACAGATACGCAGTATTTT. The whole variable domain, remainder taken from reference TRBV7-9 and TRBJ2-3, is DTGVSQNPRHKITKRGQNVTFRCDPISEHNRLYWYRQTLGQGPEFLTYFQNEAQLEKSRLLSDRFSAERPKGSFSTLEIQRTEQGDSAMYLCASSSRGLAGLGTDTQYFGPGTRLTVL.

V and J are TRBV10-1 and TRBJ2-3; D perhaps matches TRBD1 (6 bases). Germline values: CDR1 WNHNN, CDR2 SYGVQD (reference sequence). CDR3 length: 15 amino acids. V lost 3 bases and J 7 bases, leaving 17 bases between the germline ends. The CDR3 DNA reads as TGCGCCAGCAGTGATCGCGACTCCCAGGGGAATACGCAGTATTTT. This sequence encodes CASSDRDSQGNTQYF.

This chain joins TRBV5-6 and TRBJ1-2; 7 bases are a match to TRBD1. This CDR3 is 13 amino acids long. Germline lookup yields CDR1 SGHDT and CDR2 YYEEEE. With 3 bases clipped from V and 6 bases from J, the junction kept 5 bases outside the gene matches. As DNA, the CDR3 is TGTGCCAGCAGCTGGGGACAGTACGATGGCTACACCTTC. It codes for CASSWGQYDGYTF.

The rearrangement joins TRBV6-1 to TRBJ1-1; the match to TRBD1 covers 8 bases. Germline-derived CDR1 and CDR2 are MNHNS and SASEGT. The CDR3 is 13 amino acids. Trimming removed 8 bases from V and 6 bases from J; junction bases left unmatched: 8. CDR3 coding DNA: TGTGCCAGCTACCAGGGGGCTCGGGCTGAAGCTTTCTTT. Its translation: CASYQGARAEAFF.

This clone has a single count. J is TRBJ1-2 and V is TRBV5-5; D unclear. V was pared by 0 bases and J by 4 bases, with 7 bases between. This CDR3 contains 13 residues. Per the germline V gene, CDR1 is SGHKS and CDR2 is YYEKEE (reference sequence). The CDR3 coding sequence is TGTGCCAGCAGCTTGGCCAGCGCCTATGGCTACACCTTC. It translates to CASSLASAYGYTF.

This rearrangement joins TRBV14 to TRBJ1-2; 8 nucleotides match TRBD1. The CDR3 is 13 amino acids. Germline CDR1 reads SGHDN; CDR2 reads FVKESK. J was trimmed by 4 bases and V by 2 bases; bases with no gene match: 0. CDR3 loop: CASSQTGGYGYTF. The CDR3 DNA follows: TGTGCCAGCAGCCAAACAGGGGGCTATGGCTACACCTTC.

V gene TRBV4-1 combines with J gene TRBJ2-7, with 7 bases identical to TRBD1. Germline V gene lookup returns CDR1 MGHRA and CDR2 YSYEKL. This CDR3 contains 15 residues. V shed 3 bases, J shed 1 base, and the junction held 6 bases outside the gene matches. CDR3 amino acids: CASSHGTALSYEQYF. The CDR3 region has the DNA TGCGCCAGCAGCCACGGGACAGCATTGTCCTACGAGCAGTACTTC.

V is TRBV5-1 and J is TRBJ1-1, with D maybe TRBD1 (6 bases). CDR3 size: 13 residues. Germline V lookup: CDR1 SGHRS, CDR2 YFSETQ. Trimming removed 4 bases at V and 13 bases at J, with 20 bases between. This CDR3 is CASSETGPSGIFF. CDR3 bases: TGCGCCAGCAGCGAGACAGGACCCTCAGGTATTTTCTTT.

This chain links TRBV15 with TRBJ2-2, with D unclear. Trimming cost V 1 base and J 5 bases, with 14 bases left between them. This CDR3 region has 16 residues. Germline values: CDR1 LNHNV, CDR2 YYDKDF (reference sequence). This CDR3 is CATSRGAGYSTGELFF. The DNA for the CDR3 is TGTGCCACCAGCAGAGGGGCAGGCTATTCAACCGGGGAGCTGTTTTTT.

This chain uses TRBV6-5 with TRBJ2-1, with 10 nucleotides matching TRBD2. From germline, CDR1 is MNHEY and CDR2 SVGAGI. CDR3 length: 13 amino acids. V lost 8 bases, J lost 9 bases, and 7 bases stayed unmatched. The CDR3 loop is CASSPSGSGEQFF. In DNA form, the CDR3 reads TGTGCCAGCTCCCCTAGCGGGAGCGGTGAGCAGTTCTTC.

V usage is TRBV6-1 and J usage is TRBJ1-6; TRBD1 agrees at 8 bases. The CDR3 extends over 14 amino acids. V lost 6 bases, J lost 9 bases, and 7 bases stayed unmatched. Germline CDR1 is MNHNS and CDR2 is SASEGT. The chain's CDR3 is CASRGTGGSSPLHF. CDR3 in DNA: TGTGCCAGCAGGGGCACAGGGGGAAGTTCACCCCTCCACTTT.

The CDR3 bases are TGTGCCAGCAGCCAGGACACCAACACAGATACGCAGTATTTT. It is translated as CASSQDTNTDTQYF. V is TRBV7-9 and J is TRBJ2-3; possible D gene TRBD1, 5 bases. The V gene lost 5 bases and the J gene lost 2 bases, with 11 bases spanning the gap. Per germline, CDR1 SEHNR and CDR2 FQNEAQ (reference sequence). The CDR3 runs to 14 residues.

This clone was counted a single time. The chain links TRBV9 to TRBJ2-7; D possibly corresponds to TRBD1 (5 bases). The CDR3 consists of 11 residues. Trimming shortened V by 5 bases and J by 7 bases, and 10 bases separated the two germline ends. Germline V gene data show CDR1 as SGDLS and CDR2 as YYNGEE. CDR3 DNA sequence: TGTGCCAGCAGGGGGCCGCCAGAGCAGTACTTC. Its translation is CASRGPPEQYF.

The V and J genes are TRBV6-1 and TRBJ2-3; D gene uncertain. This CDR3 comprises 15 residues. Germline V gene lookup returns CDR1 MNHNS and CDR2 SASEGT. V was clipped by 6 bases and J by 4 bases, with 17 bases between them. The CDR3 DNA is TGTGCCAGCAGCGAGTCTGCCCTTTACCCAGATACGCAGTATTTT. Its protein product is CASSESALYPDTQYF.

This rearrangement joins TRBV7-3 to TRBJ2-7; D may be TRBD1 or TRBD2 (5 bases each). Trimming left V 5 bases short and J 0 bases short, with 14 bases between. Germline V gene lookup returns CDR1 SGHTA and CDR2 FQGTGA. The CDR3 runs to 15 residues. CDR3 sequence reads: CASSASGPFSYEQYF. CDR3 nucleotide sequence: TGTGCCAGCAGCGCCTCGGGGCCGTTCTCCTACGAGCAGTACTTC.

The V and J genes are TRBV29-1 and TRBJ1-4; 9 bases align to TRBD1. CDR1 and CDR2 from the germline V gene are SQVTM and ANQGSEA. The V gene end was trimmed by 7 bases and the J gene end by 3 bases; junction bases not matched to a gene: 18. This CDR3 has 18 amino acids. CDR3 sequence reads: CSAGSRDRAGVANEKLFF. Written as DNA, the CDR3 is TGCAGCGCGGGATCCAGGGACAGGGCGGGAGTAGCTAATGAAAAACTGTTTTTT.

The chain uses TRBV4-1 and TRBJ2-7, with a weak D call TRBD2 (6 bases). The germline CDR1 and CDR2 sequences are MGHRA and YSYEKL. The CDR3 is made up of 15 amino acids. The ends were cut back, 1 base at V and 1 base at J, with 11 bases in the middle. CDR3 DNA: TGCGCCAGCAGCCAAGGGGACGGACTATCCTACGAGCAGTACTTC. Its protein is CASSQGDGLSYEQYF.

This chain joins TRBV29-1 and TRBJ2-3; no definite D call. The CDR3 spans 14 residues. V gave up 3 bases and J gave up 2 bases, with 12 bases separating them. The germline CDR1 and CDR2 sequences are SQVTM and ANQGSEA. CDR3 bases: TGCAGCGTTGAGGTATCGTGGGACACAGATACGCAGTATTTT. Translation: CSVEVSWDTDTQYF.

Note on this clone: This sample includes further DNA sequences coding for the same CDR3. The rearrangement links TRBV28 to TRBJ1-5; possibly TRBD1 for D (5 bases). Germline V gives CDR1 MDHEN, CDR2 SYDVKM. The CDR3 runs 13 residues. Trimming removed 3 bases at V and 6 bases at J, with 9 bases between. The CDR3 protein is CASSLRGVQPQHF. CDR3 in DNA: TGTGCCAGCAGTTTGCGGGGGGTTCAGCCCCAGCATTTT. Full variable domain (rest looked up from reference TRBV28 and TRBJ1-5): DVKVTQSSRYLVKRTGEKVFLECVQDMDHENMFWYRQDPGLGLRLIYFSYDVKMKEKGDIPEGYSVSREKKERFSLILESASTNQTSMYLCASSLRGVQPQHFGDGTRLSIL.

The rearrangement joins TRBV27 to TRBJ1-1; D is ambiguous. The CDR3 runs 14 residues. V gave up 5 bases and J gave up 3 bases, with 13 bases separating them. Looked up from germline, CDR1 is MNHEY and CDR2 is SMNVEV (reference sequence). The CDR3 sequence is CASSLNDGYTEAFF. For the CDR3, the DNA is TGTGCCAGCAGTCTAAACGACGGGTACACTGAAGCTTTCTTT.

The CDR3 region is CASSVRSLGNTIYF. CDR3 bases: TGTGCCAGCAGCGTGCGGAGCCTAGGAAACACCATATATTTT. The chain uses TRBV13 and TRBJ1-3, with D unresolved. The CDR3 sequence is 14 residues long. V was shortened by 5 bases and J by 4 bases, with 12 bases between the two germline ends. The germline V gene has CDR1 PRHDT and CDR2 FYEKMQ (reference sequence).

The gene calls are TRBV7-9 and TRBJ2-1; D unresolved. The germline V gene encodes CDR1 SEHNR and CDR2 FQNEAQ (reference sequence). Trimming cost V 1 base and J 2 bases, with 6 bases left between them. The CDR3 runs to 14 residues. CDR3 in DNA: TGTGCCAGCAGCTTAGTATCCACCTACAATGAGCAGTTCTTC. Its translation is CASSLVSTYNEQFF.

In regard to this clone: The sample carries other DNA sequences with the same CDR3. The chain employs TRBV5-1 and TRBJ2-7; D unclear. V was pared by 0 bases and J by 1 base, with 8 bases between. Germline assignment: CDR1 SGHRS and CDR2 YFSETQ. The CDR3 is made up of 14 amino acids. The CDR3 reads CASSLAPESYEQYF. CDR3 DNA: TGCGCCAGCAGCTTGGCGCCGGAGTCCTACGAGCAGTACTTC.